These 5 T cell receptor beta chains came from one sample sequenced in a study of T cell clonality in common variable immunodeficiency. Study observations and caveats: Fewer deletions and N-nucleotide insertions were reportedly seen in common variable immunodeficiency TCR beta sequences.

TCRdb's table, derived via immunoSEQ multiplex PCR, lists solely in-frame clones and lacks some. The data show about 14,000 clones, none appearing only once, with 9% held by the ten largest. The antigens of these receptors remain unknown. The sample was peripheral blood mononuclear cells. The source is a human donor with common variable immunodeficiency.

With respect to this clone: The DNA ends 3 residues before the CDR3 does, and the rest of the CDR3 is filled in from the germline J gene. The chain links TRBV2 to TRBJ2-7, with 7 bases lining up with TRBD2. V was pared by 7 bases and J by 4 bases, with 16 bases of the junction left unmatched. The CDR3 extends over 16 amino acids. Germline CDR1 is SNHLY and CDR2 is FYNNEI. CDR3 bases read: TGTGCCAGCACTCCCCCCTCCGGGGGACTACCTTACGAG. This gives the protein CASTPPSGGLPYE. The entire CDR3 sequence reads CASTPPSGGLPYEQYF.

This clone has a handful of counts. The DNA ends 3 residues before the CDR3 does, and the rest of the CDR3 is filled in from the germline J gene. The chain recombines TRBV11-2 with TRBJ1-1, with D uncertain. The germline CDR1 and CDR2 sequences are SGHAT and FQNNGV. This CDR3 region has 14 residues. V lost 4 bases and J 1 base, leaving 10 bases between the germline ends. Here the CDR3 reads CASSSPQRNTEAFF. Incomplete CDR3 DNA: TGTGCCAGCAGCTCCCCCCAGCGGAACACTGAA.

This clone turned up a few times. Read coverage stops 3 residues before the CDR3 terminus; the germline J gene supplies the remainder. The genes are TRBV18 and TRBJ1-2; 9 bases are shared with TRBD1. CDR3 size: 16 residues. V shed 3 bases, J shed 2 bases, and the junction held 7 bases outside the gene matches. CDR1 and CDR2 (germline): KGHSH, LQKENI. CDR3 sequence: CASSPAPGTGNYGYTF. The sequenced CDR3 bases are TGTGCCAGCTCACCCGCCCCCGGGACAGGGAACTATGGC.

Points on this clone: Read data end 3 residues before the CDR3 end; the end is taken from the germline J gene. The gene calls are TRBV19 and TRBJ1-1; perhaps TRBD1 as D (6 bases). Trimming removed 3 bases from V and 1 base from J, with 9 bases in between. Germline values: CDR1 LNHDA, CDR2 SQIVND (reference sequence). The CDR3 is 14 amino acids. The sequenced part of the CDR3 DNA is TGTGCCAGTAGTATCGGACAGACGAACACTGAA. Translated: CASSIGQTNTE. The complete CDR3 protein is CASSIGQTNTEAFF.

This clone has only a few counts. The sequence runs out 3 residues before the end of the CDR3; the remainder is reconstructed from the germline J gene. The chain carries TRBV7-9 and TRBJ2-2; D is unclear. The CDR3 has 13 residues. Trimming took 4 bases from V and 2 from J, leaving 5 bases between them. Germline V lookup: CDR1 SEHNR, CDR2 FQNEAQ (reference sequence). CDR3 bases read: TGTGCCAGCAGCTCTACCAACACCGGGGAG. Translation gives CASSSTNTGE. The whole CDR3 protein reads CASSSTNTGELFF.